The rows below give T cell receptor beta chains drawn from one sample of a study of monozygotic twins with cystic fibrosis. Profiled with immunoSEQ multiplex PCR; TCRdb holds only in-frame clones, not every one. The sample lists about 23,000 clones, less than 98% occurring once. The sample comprised blood. The receptors were gathered from a girl aged 10-17 years with cystic fibrosis. CDR3s include the opening cysteine and the closing phenylalanine or tryptophan. A D gene is named only where the DNA matches it firmly. Not every row has a clone size; where given, it reads once, few, many or a size class.

CASSSDYQAETQYF TGTGCCAGCAGTTCGGACTACCAGGCAGAGACCCAGTACTTC TRBJ2-5 TRBV6-6 NA NA
CASSVTTGNTEAFF TGTGCCAGCAGTGTAACGACAGGGAACACTGAAGCTTTCTTT TRBJ1-1 TRBV2 once NA
CASSPGLAGGPRNTQYF TGCGCCAGCAGCCCGGGACTAGCGGGAGGGCCAAGGAATACGCAGTATTTT TRBJ2-3 TRBV5-1 NA TRBD2
CASSQGTAGSGGANVLTF TGCGCCAGCAGCCAAGGGACGGCGGGCTCTGGTGGGGCCAACGTCCTGACTTTC TRBJ2-6 TRBV4-3 NA NA
CASSYSMQGGVYGYTF TGTGCCAGCAGTTACTCGATGCAGGGGGGCGTCTATGGCTACACCTTC TRBJ1-2 TRBV6-5 NA TRBD1
CASSQDLTGTSTDTQYF TGCGCCAGCAGCCAAGACCTTACAGGGACTAGCACAGATACGCAGTATTTT TRBJ2-3 TRBV4-3 NA NA
CASAWTNTGELFF TGTGCTAGCGCGTGGACGAACACCGGGGAGCTGTTTTTT TRBJ2-2 TRBV7-7 NA NA
CASSETSGRASETQYF TGTGCCAGCAGTGAAACTAGCGGGAGGGCTTCAGAGACCCAGTACTTC TRBJ2-5 TRBV6-1 NA TRBD2
CASSLEGGNIQYF TGCGCCAGCAGCTTGGAGGGGGGAAACATTCAGTACTTC TRBJ2-4 TRBV5-1 NA NA
CASSETGAHYGYTF TGTGCCAGCAGTGAAACAGGTGCGCACTATGGCTACACCTTC TRBJ1-2 TRBV2 NA NA
CASSFLYSGVGGNTIYF TGTGCCAGCAGCTTCCTTTACAGTGGGGTGGGAGGAAACACCATATATTTT TRBJ1-3 TRBV7-2 NA NA
CASSLSISGTSGTQYF TGTGCCAGCAGTTTATCGATTAGCGGGACGAGTGGTACGCAGTATTTT TRBJ2-3 TRBV27 NA TRBD2
CASSSTGTSGTDTQYF TGTGCCAGCAGCTCTACCGGGACTAGCGGCACAGATACGCAGTATTTT TRBJ2-3 TRBV7-6 NA TRBD2
CASGLPTANYGYTF TGTGCCAGCGGCTTGCCAACAGCTAACTATGGCTACACCTTC TRBJ1-2 TRBV2 NA NA
CAWTRLAGTDTQYF TGTGCCTGGACTAGACTAGCGGGGACAGATACGCAGTATTTT TRBJ2-3 TRBV30 few TRBD2
CASSLEVGRQGGHEQFF TGTGCCAGCAGCTTAGAGGTTGGGCGACAGGGGGGTCATGAGCAGTTCTTC TRBJ2-1 TRBV7-9 NA TRBD1
CASSLGSYNEQFF TGCGCCAGCAGCCTGGGAAGCTACAATGAGCAGTTCTTC TRBJ2-1 TRBV5-1 NA NA
CASSLTARPYEQYF TGTGCCAGCAGCCTGACAGCTAGACCCTACGAGCAGTACTTC TRBJ2-7 TRBV7-6 NA NA
CASSPSWSRDRVTTGELFF TGTGCCAGCAGCCCTTCCTGGTCCCGGGACAGGGTAACGACCGGGGAGCTGTTTTTT TRBJ2-2 TRBV11-3 NA TRBD1
CASSQDLRQGFGGYTF TGCGCCAGCAGCCAAGATCTTAGGCAGGGGTTTGGTGGCTACACCTTC TRBJ1-2 TRBV4-1 NA NA
CSVDSGVGSYNEQFF TGCAGCGTTGATTCCGGGGTTGGGTCCTACAATGAGCAGTTCTTC TRBJ2-1 TRBV29-1 NA NA
CASSRGAGANTGELFF TGTGCCAGTAGTCGGGGCGCGGGGGCGAACACCGGGGAGCTGTTTTTT TRBJ2-2 TRBV19 NA TRBD2
CASSVVGHPNTEAFF TGTGCCAGCAGCGTAGTCGGACACCCGAACACTGAAGCTTTCTTT TRBJ1-1 TRBV9 NA NA
CASSQGVSQGAYEQYF TGTGCCAGCTCTCAAGGGGTCAGTCAGGGGGCCTACGAGCAGTACTTC TRBJ2-7 TRBV18 NA TRBD1
CASSQDVIGHTDTQYF TGCGCCAGCAGCCAAGACGTAATAGGGCACACAGATACGCAGTATTTT TRBJ2-3 TRBV4-3 NA NA
CASSASGSNQPQHF TGTGCCAGCAGTGCCTCGGGGTCCAATCAGCCCCAGCATTTT TRBJ1-5 TRBV6-5 NA NA
CASSDRSYRGAQHF TGTGCCAGCAGTGACCGTTCCTACAGGGGAGCCCAGCATTTT TRBJ1-5 TRBV2 NA TRBD1
CASSRTGYSGELFF TGTGCCAGCAGCCGGACAGGGTACTCCGGGGAGCTGTTTTTT TRBJ2-2 TRBV7-8 NA TRBD1
CASSVRDTNTGELFF TGTGCCAGCAGCGTTCGGGACACGAACACCGGGGAGCTGTTTTTT TRBJ2-2 TRBV14 once NA
CASSQGSVSGGFYEQYF TGCGCCAGCAGCCAAGGGTCGGTATCGGGAGGATTTTACGAGCAGTACTTC TRBJ2-7 TRBV4-1 once TRBD2
CASSLGRGTEQYF TGTGCCAGCAGCTTAGGGCGGGGAACCGAGCAGTACTTC TRBJ2-7 TRBV11-2 NA NA
CAISFEGSYGYTF TGTGCCATCAGTTTCGAGGGGAGCTATGGCTACACCTTC TRBJ1-2 TRBV10-3 NA NA
CASRILTGLMTEAFF TGTGCCAGCAGGATCTTGACAGGTCTGATGACTGAAGCTTTCTTT TRBJ1-1 TRBV6-5 NA NA
CASSVVGVGNTIYF TGTGCCAGCAGCGTAGTTGGGGTTGGAAACACCATATATTTT TRBJ1-3 TRBV9 NA NA
CASNSRASLSIYGYTF TGTGCCAGCAATAGTAGGGCTTCCTTATCGATCTATGGCTACACCTTC TRBJ1-2 TRBV19 NA NA
CASSRTGNSNQPQHF TGTGCCAGCAGCCGGACAGGTAATAGCAATCAGCCCCAGCATTTT TRBJ1-5 TRBV6-6 NA TRBD1
CASSRTSGNTETQYF TGTGCCAGCAGTAGGACTAGCGGGAATACAGAGACCCAGTACTTC TRBJ2-5 TRBV7-9 NA TRBD2
CASSLVGASVSNEQFF TGTGCCAGCAGCTTGGTTGGGGCTAGCGTTAGCAATGAGCAGTTCTTC TRBJ2-1 TRBV5-6 NA NA
CASSFSHLGTDTQYF TGCGCCAGCAGCTTTTCGCATTTAGGCACAGATACGCAGTATTTT TRBJ2-3 TRBV5-1 NA NA
CASSKGAGTDTQYF TGTGCCAGCAGCAAGGGGGCCGGCACAGATACGCAGTATTTT TRBJ2-3 TRBV9 NA TRBD1
CASSSWTGGVELFF TGTGCCAGCAGCTCGTGGACAGGGGGCGTGGAGCTGTTTTTT TRBJ2-2 TRBV7-2 NA TRBD1
CASSWAAVGTGELFF TGCGCCAGCAGCTGGGCCGCAGTGGGAACCGGGGAGCTGTTTTTT TRBJ2-2 TRBV5-1 NA NA
CASSLQELSTEAFF TGTGCCAGCAGCTTACAGGAGTTAAGCACTGAAGCTTTCTTT TRBJ1-1 TRBV4-2 NA NA
CASSGQGYGYTF TGTGCCAGCAGTGGACAGGGGTATGGCTACACCTTC TRBJ1-2 TRBV6-1 NA TRBD1